This note documents a single TCR beta chain sequence. Its antigen is unknown. Germline-derived CDR1 and CDR2 are SGHVS and FQNEAQ. The CDR3 covers 17 residues. Unmatched junction bases numbered 7, after V lost 5 bases and J lost 0 bases. The data originate from a study of T cells after yellow fever vaccination. Whole-study findings and limits: A weaker but faster secondary response was observed, peaking on day 5 versus 15. There was a possibility that FACS-sorted repertoires contained abundant clonotypes contaminating from the bulk population.

Production of TCR cDNA was by 5'RACE template switching, which also added a universal primer site and UMIs. Each CDR3 protein is one row after TCRdb ran MiXCR on the 5' RACE reads. The sample carries about 73,000 distinct CDR3 sequences, almost 8% recorded once. Material: CD8+ T cells sorted from PBMCs, obtained on the day of the yellow fever booster vaccination. The rearrangement links TRBV7-8 to TRBJ2-3; TRBD2 agrees at 11 bases. The clonotype was recovered from a man aged 30-40 years who received the YFV17D yellow fever vaccine. The CDR3 reads CASSQPGLADSTDTQYF. As DNA, the CDR3 is TGTGCCAGCAGCCAACCGGGACTAGCGGACAGCACAGATACGCAGTATTTT.